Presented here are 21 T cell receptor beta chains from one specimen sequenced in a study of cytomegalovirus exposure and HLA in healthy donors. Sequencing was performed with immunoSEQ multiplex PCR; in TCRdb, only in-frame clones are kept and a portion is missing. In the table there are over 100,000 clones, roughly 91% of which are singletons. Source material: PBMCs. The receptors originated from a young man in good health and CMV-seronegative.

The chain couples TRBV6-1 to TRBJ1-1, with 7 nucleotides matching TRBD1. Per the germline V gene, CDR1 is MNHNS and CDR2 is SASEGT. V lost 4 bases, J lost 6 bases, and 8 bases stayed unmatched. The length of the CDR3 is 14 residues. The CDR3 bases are TGTGCCAGCAGTGGATTCGACAGGGCTGCTGAAGCTTTCTTT. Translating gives CASSGFDRAAEAFF.

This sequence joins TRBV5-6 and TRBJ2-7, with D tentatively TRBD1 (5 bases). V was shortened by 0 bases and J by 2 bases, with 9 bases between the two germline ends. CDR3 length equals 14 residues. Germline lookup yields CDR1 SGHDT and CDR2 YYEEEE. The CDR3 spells CASSLDDSPYEQYF. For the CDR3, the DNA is TGTGCCAGCAGCTTGGATGACAGCCCCTACGAGCAGTACTTC.

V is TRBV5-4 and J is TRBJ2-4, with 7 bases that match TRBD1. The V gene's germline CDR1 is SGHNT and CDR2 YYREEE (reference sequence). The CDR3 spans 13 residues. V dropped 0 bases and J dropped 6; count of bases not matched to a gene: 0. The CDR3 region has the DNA TGTGCCAGCAGCTTGGACAGGGGAAACATTCAGTACTTC. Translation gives CASSLDRGNIQYF.

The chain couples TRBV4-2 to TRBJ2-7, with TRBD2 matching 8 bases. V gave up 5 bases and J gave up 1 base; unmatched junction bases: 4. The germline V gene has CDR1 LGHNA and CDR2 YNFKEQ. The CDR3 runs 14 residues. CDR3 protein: CASSETSGSYEQYF. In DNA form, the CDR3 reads TGTGCCAGCAGCGAAACTAGCGGATCCTACGAGCAGTACTTC.

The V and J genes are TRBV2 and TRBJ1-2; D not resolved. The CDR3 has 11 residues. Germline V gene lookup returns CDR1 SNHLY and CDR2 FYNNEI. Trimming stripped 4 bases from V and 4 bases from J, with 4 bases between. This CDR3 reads CASSGVYGYTF. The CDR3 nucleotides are TGTGCCAGCAGTGGCGTCTATGGCTACACCTTC.

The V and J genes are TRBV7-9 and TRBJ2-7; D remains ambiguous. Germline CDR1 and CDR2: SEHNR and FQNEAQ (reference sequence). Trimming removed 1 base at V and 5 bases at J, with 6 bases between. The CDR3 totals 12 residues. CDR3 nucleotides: TGTGCCAGCAGCTTAGTAGTCCACGAGCAGTACTTC. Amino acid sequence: CASSLVVHEQYF.

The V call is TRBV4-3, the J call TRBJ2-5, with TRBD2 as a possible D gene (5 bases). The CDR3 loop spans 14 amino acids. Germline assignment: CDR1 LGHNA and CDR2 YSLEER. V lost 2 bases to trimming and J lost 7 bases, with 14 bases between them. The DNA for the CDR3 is TGCGCCAGCAGCCAATCGGTTAGCGAAACGACCCAGTACTTC. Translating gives CASSQSVSETTQYF.

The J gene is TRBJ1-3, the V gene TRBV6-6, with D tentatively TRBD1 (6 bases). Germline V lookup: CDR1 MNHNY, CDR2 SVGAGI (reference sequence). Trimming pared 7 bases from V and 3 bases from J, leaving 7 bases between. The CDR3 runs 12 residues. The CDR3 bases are TGTGCCAGCACAGGGGATGGAAACACCATATATTTT. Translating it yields CASTGDGNTIYF.

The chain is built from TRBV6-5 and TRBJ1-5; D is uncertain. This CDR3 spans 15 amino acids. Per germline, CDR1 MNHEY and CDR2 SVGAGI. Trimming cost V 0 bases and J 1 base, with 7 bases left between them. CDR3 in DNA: TGTGCCAGCAGTTACTCAGGAGGGAGCAATCAGCCCCAGCATTTT. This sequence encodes CASSYSGGSNQPQHF.

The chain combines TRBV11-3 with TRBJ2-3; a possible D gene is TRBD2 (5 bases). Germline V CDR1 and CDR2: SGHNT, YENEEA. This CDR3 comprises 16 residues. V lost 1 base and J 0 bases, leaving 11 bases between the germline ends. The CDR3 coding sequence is TGTGCCAGCAGCTTAGCGGCGGGCTCCAGCACAGATACGCAGTATTTT. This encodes CASSLAAGSSTDTQYF.

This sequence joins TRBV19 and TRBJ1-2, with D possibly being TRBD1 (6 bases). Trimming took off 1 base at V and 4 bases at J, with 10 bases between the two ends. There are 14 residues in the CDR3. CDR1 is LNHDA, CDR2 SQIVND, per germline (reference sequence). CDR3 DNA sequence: TGTGCCAGTAGTATAGGGACAGCCCCCTATGGCTACACCTTC. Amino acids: CASSIGTAPYGYTF.

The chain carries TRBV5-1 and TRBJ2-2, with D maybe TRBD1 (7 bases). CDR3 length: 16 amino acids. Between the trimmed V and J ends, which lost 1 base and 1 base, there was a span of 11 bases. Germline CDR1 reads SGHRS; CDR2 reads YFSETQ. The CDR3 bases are TGCGCCAGCAGCTTGCTGCAGGGGGGGAACACCGGGGAGCTGTTTTTT. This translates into CASSLLQGGNTGELFF. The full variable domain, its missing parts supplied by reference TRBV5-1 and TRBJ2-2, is KAGVTQTPRYLIKTRGQQVTLSCSPISGHRSVSWYQQTPGQGLQFLFEYFSETQRNKGNFPGRFSGRQFSNSRSEMNVSTLELGDSALYLCASSLLQGGNTGELFFGEGSRLTVL.

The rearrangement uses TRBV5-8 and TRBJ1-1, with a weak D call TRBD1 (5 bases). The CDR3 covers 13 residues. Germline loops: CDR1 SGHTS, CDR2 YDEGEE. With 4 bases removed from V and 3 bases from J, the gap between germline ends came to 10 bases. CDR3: CASSTLRDTEAFF. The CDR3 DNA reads TGTGCCAGCAGCACGCTCAGGGACACTGAAGCTTTCTTT.

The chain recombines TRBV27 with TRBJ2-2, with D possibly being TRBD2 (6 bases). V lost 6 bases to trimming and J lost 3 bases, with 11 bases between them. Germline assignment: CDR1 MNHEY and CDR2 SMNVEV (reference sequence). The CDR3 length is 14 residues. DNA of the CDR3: TGTGCCAGCAGGGGCGGGGAATACACCGGGGAGCTGTTTTTT. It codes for CASRGGEYTGELFF.

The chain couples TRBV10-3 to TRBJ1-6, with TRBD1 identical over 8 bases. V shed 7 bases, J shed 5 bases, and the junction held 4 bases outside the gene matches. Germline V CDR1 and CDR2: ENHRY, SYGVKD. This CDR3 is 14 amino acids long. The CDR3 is CAITGQGNNSPLHF. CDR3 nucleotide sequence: TGTGCCATCACCGGACAGGGCAATAATTCACCCCTCCACTTT.

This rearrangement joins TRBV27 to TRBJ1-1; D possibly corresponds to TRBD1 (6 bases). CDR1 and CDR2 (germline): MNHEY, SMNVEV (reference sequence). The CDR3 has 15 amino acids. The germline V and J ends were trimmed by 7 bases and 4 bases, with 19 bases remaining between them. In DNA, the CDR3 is TGTGCCAGCACCACCACTTGGGGGCTCGGCACTGAAGCTTTCTTT. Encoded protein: CASTTTWGLGTEAFF.

DNA of the CDR3: TGTGCCAGCAGCGCCGCTAAGACAGGGAACTACAATGAGCAGTTCTTC. Translation gives CASSAAKTGNYNEQFF. The chain links TRBV7-9 to TRBJ2-1; 7 bases map to TRBD1. CDR3 length: 16 amino acids. Germline CDR1 reads SEHNR; CDR2 reads FQNEAQ (reference sequence). Unmatched junction bases numbered 10, after V lost 5 bases and J lost 3 bases.

CDR3 amino acids: CASSPFTGNYEQYF. The CDR3 nucleotides are TGCGCCAGCAGCCCCTTTACAGGGAACTACGAGCAGTACTTC. The chain joins TRBV5-1 to TRBJ2-7; TRBD1 is a possible D gene (6 bases). Germline-derived CDR1 and CDR2 are SGHRS and YFSETQ. V shed 4 bases and J shed 3 bases, with 14 bases lying between them. The CDR3 has 14 amino acids. Full variable domain (outside the CDR3, taken from reference TRBV5-1 and TRBJ2-7): KAGVTQTPRYLIKTRGQQVTLSCSPISGHRSVSWYQQTPGQGLQFLFEYFSETQRNKGNFPGRFSGRQFSNSRSEMNVSTLELGDSALYLCASSPFTGNYEQYFGPGTRLTVT.

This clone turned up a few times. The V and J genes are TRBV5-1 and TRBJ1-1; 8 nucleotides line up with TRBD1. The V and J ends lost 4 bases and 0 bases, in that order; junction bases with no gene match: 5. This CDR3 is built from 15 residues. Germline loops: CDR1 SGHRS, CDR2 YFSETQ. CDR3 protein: CASSTTGGMNTEAFF. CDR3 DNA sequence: TGCGCCAGCAGCACCACAGGGGGGATGAACACTGAAGCTTTCTTT.

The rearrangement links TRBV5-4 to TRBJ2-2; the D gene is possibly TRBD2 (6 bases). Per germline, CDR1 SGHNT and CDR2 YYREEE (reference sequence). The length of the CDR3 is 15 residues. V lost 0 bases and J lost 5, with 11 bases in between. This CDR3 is CASSLGGRRTGELFF. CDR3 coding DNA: TGTGCCAGCAGCTTGGGAGGGAGGAGGACCGGGGAGCTGTTTTTT.

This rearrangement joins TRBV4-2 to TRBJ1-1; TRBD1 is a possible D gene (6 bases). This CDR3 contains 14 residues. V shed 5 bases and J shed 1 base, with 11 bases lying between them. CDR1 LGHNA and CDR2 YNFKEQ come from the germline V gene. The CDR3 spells CASSVRDTNTEAFF. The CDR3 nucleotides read TGTGCCAGCAGCGTCCGGGACACGAACACTGAAGCTTTCTTT.